This TCR beta chain was observed in a study of control samples from healthy donors and cancer patients. Profiled with immunoSEQ multiplex PCR; TCRdb holds only in-frame clones, not every one. The data show approximately 230,000 clones, almost 85% seen once. Trimming shortened V by 0 bases and J by 4 bases, and 10 bases separated the two germline ends. CDR3 length: 15 residues. Germline lookup yields CDR1 SGHDT and CDR2 YYEEEE. The V gene is TRBV5-6, the J gene TRBJ2-2; D gene ambiguous. The sequenced sample was PBMCs. The receptor was isolated from a woman aged 55 to 70 with lung cancer. The CDR3 region is CASSLGLGLTGELFF. CDR3 nucleotides: TGTGCCAGCAGCTTGGGACTGGGCCTCACCGGGGAGCTGTTTTTT.